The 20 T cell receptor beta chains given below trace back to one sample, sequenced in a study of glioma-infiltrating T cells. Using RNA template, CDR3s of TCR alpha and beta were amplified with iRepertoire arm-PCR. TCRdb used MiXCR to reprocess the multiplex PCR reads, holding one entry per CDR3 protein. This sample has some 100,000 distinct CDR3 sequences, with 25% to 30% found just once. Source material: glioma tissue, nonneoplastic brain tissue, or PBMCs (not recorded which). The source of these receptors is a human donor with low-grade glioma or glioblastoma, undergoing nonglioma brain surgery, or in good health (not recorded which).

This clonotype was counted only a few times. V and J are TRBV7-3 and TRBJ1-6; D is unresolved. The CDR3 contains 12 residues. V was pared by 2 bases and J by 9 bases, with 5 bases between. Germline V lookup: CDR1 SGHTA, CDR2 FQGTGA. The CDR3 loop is CASSLPGSPLHF. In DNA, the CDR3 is TGTGCCAGCAGCTTACCAGGTTCACCCCTCCACTTT.

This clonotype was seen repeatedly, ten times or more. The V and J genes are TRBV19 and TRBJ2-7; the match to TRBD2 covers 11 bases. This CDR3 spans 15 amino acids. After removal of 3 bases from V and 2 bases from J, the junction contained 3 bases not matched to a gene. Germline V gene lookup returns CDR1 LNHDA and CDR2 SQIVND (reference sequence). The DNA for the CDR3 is TGTGCCAGTAGTATGGGGACTAGCGGACCCTACGAGCAGTACTTC. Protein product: CASSMGTSGPYEQYF.

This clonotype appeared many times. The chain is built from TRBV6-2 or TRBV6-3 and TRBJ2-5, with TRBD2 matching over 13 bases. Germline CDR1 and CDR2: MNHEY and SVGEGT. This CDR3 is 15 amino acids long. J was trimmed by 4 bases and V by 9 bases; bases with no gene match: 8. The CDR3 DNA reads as TGTGCCAGTGCAACTAGCGGGAGGGCCGTAGAGACCCAGTACTTC. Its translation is CASATSGRAVETQYF.

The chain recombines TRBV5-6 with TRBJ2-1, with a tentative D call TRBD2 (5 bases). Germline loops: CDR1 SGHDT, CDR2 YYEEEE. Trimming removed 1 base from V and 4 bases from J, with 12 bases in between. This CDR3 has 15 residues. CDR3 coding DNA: TGTGCCAGCAGCTTGCCGGAGCGGAGATACAATGAGCAGTTCTTC. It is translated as CASSLPERRYNEQFF.

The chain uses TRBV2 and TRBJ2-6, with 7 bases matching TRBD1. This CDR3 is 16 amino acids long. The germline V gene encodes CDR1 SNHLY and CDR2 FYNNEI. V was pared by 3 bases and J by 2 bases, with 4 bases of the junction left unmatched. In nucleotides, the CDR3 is TGTGCCAGCAGTGAGACAGGGTTAGCTGGGGCCAACGTCCTGACTTTC. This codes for CASSETGLAGANVLTF.

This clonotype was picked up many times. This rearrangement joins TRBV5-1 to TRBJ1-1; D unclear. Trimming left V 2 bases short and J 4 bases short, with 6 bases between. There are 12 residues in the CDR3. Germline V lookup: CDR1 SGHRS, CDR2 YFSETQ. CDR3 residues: CASSFEGTEAFF. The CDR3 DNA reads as TGCGCCAGCAGCTTTGAGGGCACTGAAGCTTTCTTT.

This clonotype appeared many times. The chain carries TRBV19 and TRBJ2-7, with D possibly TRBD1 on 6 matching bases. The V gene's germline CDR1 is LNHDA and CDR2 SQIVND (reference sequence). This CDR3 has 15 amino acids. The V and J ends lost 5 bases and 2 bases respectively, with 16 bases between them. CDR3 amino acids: CASSQGHKPAYEQYF. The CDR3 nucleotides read TGTGCCAGTAGTCAGGGGCACAAACCCGCCTACGAGCAGTACTTC. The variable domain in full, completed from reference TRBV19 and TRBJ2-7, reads DGGITQSPKYLFRKEGQNVTLSCEQNLNHDAMYWYRQDPGQGLRLIYYSQIVNDFQKGDIAEGYSVSREKKESFPLTVTSAQKNPTAFYLCASSQGHKPAYEQYFGPGTRLTVT.

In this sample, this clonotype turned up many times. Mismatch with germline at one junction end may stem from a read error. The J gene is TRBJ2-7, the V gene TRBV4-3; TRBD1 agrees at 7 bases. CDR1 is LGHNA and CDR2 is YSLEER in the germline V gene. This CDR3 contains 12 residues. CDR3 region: CASIGTEYEQYF. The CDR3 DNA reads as TGTGCCAGCATAGGGACAGAGTACGAGCAGTACTTC.

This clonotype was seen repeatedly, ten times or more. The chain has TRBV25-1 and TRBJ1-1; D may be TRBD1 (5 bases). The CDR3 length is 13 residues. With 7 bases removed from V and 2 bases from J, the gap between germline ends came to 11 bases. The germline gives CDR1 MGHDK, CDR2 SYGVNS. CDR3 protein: CASKGASNTEAFF. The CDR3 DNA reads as TGTGCCAGCAAAGGGGCAAGTAACACTGAAGCTTTCTTT.

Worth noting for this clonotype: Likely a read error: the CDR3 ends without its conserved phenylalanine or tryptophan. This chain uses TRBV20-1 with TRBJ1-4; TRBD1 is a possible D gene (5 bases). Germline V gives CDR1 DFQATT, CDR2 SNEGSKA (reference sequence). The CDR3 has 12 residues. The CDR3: CGAKGTYEKLFL. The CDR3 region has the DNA TGCGGTGCTAAAGGGACTTATGAAAAACTGTTTTTG.

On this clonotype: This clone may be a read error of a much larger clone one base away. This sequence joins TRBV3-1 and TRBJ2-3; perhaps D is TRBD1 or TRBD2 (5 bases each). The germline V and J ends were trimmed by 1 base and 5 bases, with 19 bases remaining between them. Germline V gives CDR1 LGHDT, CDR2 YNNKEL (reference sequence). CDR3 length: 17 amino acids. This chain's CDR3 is CASSQVGTRVAGDTQYF. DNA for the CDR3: TGTGCCAGCAGCCAAGTGGGGACGAGAGTGGCGGGAGATACGCAGTATTTT.

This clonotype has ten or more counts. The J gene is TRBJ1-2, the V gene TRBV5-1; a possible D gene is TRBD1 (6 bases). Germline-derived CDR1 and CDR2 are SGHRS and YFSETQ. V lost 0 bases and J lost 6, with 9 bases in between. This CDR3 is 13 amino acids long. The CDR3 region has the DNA TGCGCCAGCAGCTTGGTGGACAGCGATGGCTACACCTTC. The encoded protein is CASSLVDSDGYTF.

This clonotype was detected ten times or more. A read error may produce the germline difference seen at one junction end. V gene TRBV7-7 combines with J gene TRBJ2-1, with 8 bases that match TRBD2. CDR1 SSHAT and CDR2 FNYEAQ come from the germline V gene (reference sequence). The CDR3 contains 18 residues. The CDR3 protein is CASSLGGTSRPGETEQFF. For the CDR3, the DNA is TGTGCTAGCAGCTTAGGAGGGACTAGTCGCCCGGGGGAAACTGAGCAGTTCTTC.

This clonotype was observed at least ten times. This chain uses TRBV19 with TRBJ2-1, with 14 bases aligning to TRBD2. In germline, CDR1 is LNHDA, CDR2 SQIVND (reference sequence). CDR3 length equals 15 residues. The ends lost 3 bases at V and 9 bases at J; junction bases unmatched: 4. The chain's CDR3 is CASSMGLAGDCEQFF. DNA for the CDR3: TGTGCCAGTAGTATGGGACTAGCGGGAGACTGTGAGCAGTTCTTC.

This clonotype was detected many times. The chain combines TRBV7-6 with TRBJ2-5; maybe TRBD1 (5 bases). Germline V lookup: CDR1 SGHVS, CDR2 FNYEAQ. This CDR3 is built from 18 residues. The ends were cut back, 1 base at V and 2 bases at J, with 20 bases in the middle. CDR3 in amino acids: CASSLVPLPRQPQETQYF. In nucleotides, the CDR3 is TGTGCCAGCAGCTTAGTTCCCCTGCCTAGACAGCCACAAGAGACCCAGTACTTC. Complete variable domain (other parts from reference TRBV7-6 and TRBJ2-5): GAGVSQSPRYKVTKRGQDVALRCDPISGHVSLYWYRQALGQGPEFLTYFNYEAQQDKSGLPNDRFSAERPEGSISTLTIQRTEQRDSAMYRCASSLVPLPRQPQETQYFGPGTRLLVL.

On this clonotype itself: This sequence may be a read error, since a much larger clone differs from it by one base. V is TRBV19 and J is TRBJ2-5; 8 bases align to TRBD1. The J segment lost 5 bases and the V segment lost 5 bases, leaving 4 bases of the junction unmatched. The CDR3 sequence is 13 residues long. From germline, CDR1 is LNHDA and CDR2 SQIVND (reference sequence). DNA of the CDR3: TGTGCCAGTAGTCCGGACAGGGCTGAGACCCAGTACTTC. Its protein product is CASSPDRAETQYF.

CDR3 residues: CASSQEGARTGWNQPQHF. CDR3 DNA sequence: TGCGCCAGCAGCCAAGAAGGGGCGAGGACAGGGTGGAATCAGCCCCAGCATTTT. The chain has TRBV4-1 and TRBJ1-5, with 8 nucleotides matching TRBD1. The CDR3 length is 18 residues. V shed 0 bases, J shed 4 bases, and the junction held 11 bases outside the gene matches. The germline V gene encodes CDR1 MGHRA and CDR2 YSYEKL.

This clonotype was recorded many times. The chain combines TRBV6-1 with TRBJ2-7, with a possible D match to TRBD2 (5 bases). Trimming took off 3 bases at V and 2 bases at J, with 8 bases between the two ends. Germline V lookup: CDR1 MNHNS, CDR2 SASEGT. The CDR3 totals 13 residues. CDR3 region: CASSEREPYEQYF. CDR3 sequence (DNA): TGTGCCAGCAGTGAGAGGGAACCCTACGAGCAGTACTTC.

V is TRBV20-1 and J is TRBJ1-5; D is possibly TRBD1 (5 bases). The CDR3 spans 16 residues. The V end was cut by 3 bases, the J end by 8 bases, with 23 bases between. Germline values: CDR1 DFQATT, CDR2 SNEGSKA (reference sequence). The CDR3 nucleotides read TGCAGTGCTAGCCAACCGCGGGGGTTTCTTAATAAGCCCCAGCATTTT. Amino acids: CSASQPRGFLNKPQHF.

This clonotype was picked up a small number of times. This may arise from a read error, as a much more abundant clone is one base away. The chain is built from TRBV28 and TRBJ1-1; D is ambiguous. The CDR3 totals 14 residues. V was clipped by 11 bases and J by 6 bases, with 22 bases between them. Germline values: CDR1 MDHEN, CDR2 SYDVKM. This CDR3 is CAGNTAQVLPEAFF. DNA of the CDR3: TGTGCCGGCAACACCGCGCAGGTTCTACCTGAAGCTTTCTTT.